The 30 T cell receptor beta chains in this list originate from one sample, sequenced in a study of blood T cell repertoires in COVID-19. Sequenced by immunoSEQ multiplex PCR; TCRdb stores in-frame clones only, minus some. The sample records about 330,000 clones, around four fifths being singletons. The material sequenced was peripheral blood. All receptors come from a woman aged 45-65 years with acute or convalescent COVID-19.

The chain combines TRBV6-5 with TRBJ2-7, with a weak D call TRBD2 (7 bases). Trimming cost V 8 bases and J 5 bases, with 16 bases left between them. The CDR3 consists of 13 residues. From germline, CDR1 is MNHEY and CDR2 SVGAGI. The CDR3 reads CASPHLGGHEQYF. In nucleotides, the CDR3 is TGTGCCAGCCCCCACCTGGGGGGGCACGAGCAGTACTTC.

The V gene is TRBV9, the J gene TRBJ1-3, with D possibly TRBD1 on 5 matching bases. This CDR3 is 17 amino acids long. V was cut by 4 bases and J by 0 bases, with 17 bases left in between. Germline lookup yields CDR1 SGDLS and CDR2 YYNGEE. In DNA, the CDR3 is TGTGCCAGCAGCCACTCACAGGAAGAATCCTCTGGAAACACCATATATTTT. This encodes CASSHSQEESSGNTIYF.

The chain carries TRBV29-1 and TRBJ2-3; D ambiguous. This CDR3 contains 13 residues. Germline CDR1 SQVTM, CDR2 ANQGSEA. Trimming pared 3 bases from V and 0 bases from J, leaving 7 bases between. CDR3 sequence: CSVDEVSTDTQYF. CDR3 nucleotides: TGCAGCGTTGACGAGGTCAGCACAGATACGCAGTATTTT.

The sample holds one count of this clone. Other DNA sequences within the sample encode an identical CDR3. V gene TRBV7-2 combines with J gene TRBJ1-2; the match to TRBD1 covers 9 bases. With V trimmed by 5 bases and J by 7 bases, 5 bases remained unmatched. The CDR3 is 13 amino acids. The germline V gene encodes CDR1 SGHTA and CDR2 FQGNSA. The CDR3 here is CASSPDRGGGYTF. CDR3 nucleotide sequence: TGTGCCAGCAGCCCGGACAGGGGAGGTGGCTACACCTTC.

This clone was observed at least ten times. The chain carries TRBV11-3 and TRBJ1-1, with D unclear. Trimming pared 5 bases from V and 0 bases from J, leaving 7 bases between. The germline V gene encodes CDR1 SGHNT and CDR2 YENEEA. This CDR3 has 13 amino acids. This CDR3 reads CASSQAVNTEAFF. CDR3 bases: TGTGCCAGCAGCCAAGCCGTGAACACTGAAGCTTTCTTT.

The chain is built from TRBV30 and TRBJ2-3, with D possibly being TRBD1 (5 bases). The CDR3 runs 14 residues. Trimming took 2 bases from V and 3 from J, leaving 12 bases between them. The germline CDR1 and CDR2 sequences are GTSNPN and SVGIG (reference sequence). The CDR3 here is CAWSPGLGTDTQYF. The CDR3, as DNA: TGTGCCTGGAGTCCAGGGTTGGGGACAGATACGCAGTATTTT.

The chain links TRBV7-2 to TRBJ2-4; 8 bases fit TRBD1. From germline, CDR1 is SGHTA and CDR2 FQGNSA. This CDR3 is built from 15 residues. V shed 5 bases, J shed 8 bases, and the junction held 11 bases outside the gene matches. The CDR3 DNA reads as TGTGCCAGCAGCCCCGGGACAGGCGGGCGAGACATTCAGTACTTC. Protein sequence: CASSPGTGGRDIQYF.

The chain uses TRBV5-1 and TRBJ1-4, with a tentative D call TRBD1 (6 bases). This CDR3 is 15 amino acids long. V lost 0 bases and J 8 bases, leaving 14 bases between the germline ends. CDR1 is SGHRS and CDR2 is YFSETQ in the germline V gene. CDR3 sequence reads: CASSLEGHQTEKLFF. DNA of the CDR3: TGCGCCAGCAGCTTGGAGGGACACCAGACGGAAAAACTGTTTTTT.

This chain uses TRBV2 with TRBJ1-6; D may be TRBD1 (5 bases). V lost 5 bases, J lost 6 bases, and 11 bases lay in between. The germline CDR1 and CDR2 sequences are SNHLY and FYNNEI. The CDR3 covers 14 residues. The CDR3 DNA is TGTGCCAGCAGTCTAATGACAGCTAATTCACCCCTCCACTTT. Protein: CASSLMTANSPLHF.

The rearrangement links TRBV27 to TRBJ2-3, with TRBD2 matching over 8 bases. The germline V gene encodes CDR1 MNHEY and CDR2 SMNVEV (reference sequence). The CDR3 has 15 residues. J was trimmed by 4 bases and V by 8 bases; bases with no gene match: 11. CDR3 sequence reads: CASLARLAPADTQYF. The CDR3 DNA is TGTGCCAGCTTGGCCCGACTAGCGCCGGCAGATACGCAGTATTTT.

The chain combines TRBV6-6 with TRBJ1-1; 10 nucleotides line up with TRBD1. J was trimmed by 1 base and V by 2 bases; bases with no gene match: 4. The germline CDR1 and CDR2 sequences are MNHNY and SVGAGI (reference sequence). The CDR3 spans 16 residues. CDR3 region: CASSYAGTGENTEAFF. The DNA of the CDR3 is TGTGCCAGCAGTTACGCCGGGACAGGGGAGAACACTGAAGCTTTCTTT.

This clone was detected once. The chain carries TRBV5-8 and TRBJ2-4; 9 bases align to TRBD2. CDR1 is SGHTS and CDR2 is YDEGEE in the germline V gene. With V trimmed by 5 bases and J by 6 bases, 12 bases remained unmatched. The CDR3 extends over 16 amino acids. CDR3 loop: CASSSGVLAGSNIQYF. In DNA, the CDR3 is TGTGCCAGCAGTTCAGGGGTACTAGCGGGTTCAAACATTCAGTACTTC.

The chain recombines TRBV30 with TRBJ1-1; possible D gene TRBD1, 5 bases. V shed 7 bases and J shed 6 bases, with 24 bases lying between them. The length of the CDR3 is 15 residues. Germline V gene sequence: CDR1 GTSNPN, CDR2 SVGIG (reference sequence). The CDR3: CASSTGTPLYPEAFF. CDR3 nucleotides: TGTGCCTCTTCTACCGGGACTCCACTTTACCCTGAAGCTTTCTTT. Full variable domain (remainder filled in from reference TRBV30 and TRBJ1-1): SQTIHQWPATLVQPVGSPLSLECTVEGTSNPNLYWYRQAAGRGLQLLFYSVGIGQISSEVPQNLSASRPQDRQFILSSKKLLLSDSGFYLCASSTGTPLYPEAFFGQGTRLTVV.

The chain carries TRBV19 and TRBJ1-4; D is perhaps TRBD1 (6 bases). Germline CDR1 and CDR2: LNHDA and SQIVND (reference sequence). There are 13 residues in the CDR3. V lost 10 bases and J 5 bases, leaving 14 bases between the germline ends. The CDR3 protein is CATGTPINEKLFF. In DNA form, the CDR3 reads TGTGCCACAGGGACACCAATAAATGAAAAACTGTTTTTT.

The gene calls are TRBV28 and TRBJ2-1; tentative D call: TRBD2 (6 bases). The CDR3 has 12 amino acids. Germline values: CDR1 MDHEN, CDR2 SYDVKM. Deletions cut 8 bases from V and 9 bases from J, with 14 bases between. The CDR3 protein is CASHTAGGEQFF. The CDR3 nucleotides are TGTGCCAGCCATACAGCCGGGGGTGAGCAGTTCTTC.

V is TRBV30 and J is TRBJ2-2, with a weak D call TRBD2 (6 bases). V lost 4 bases and J lost 6, with 9 bases in between. In germline, CDR1 is GTSNPN, CDR2 SVGIG (reference sequence). The CDR3 sequence is 12 residues long. Here the CDR3 reads CAWTTSPGELFF. Written as DNA, the CDR3 is TGTGCCTGGACCACTAGCCCCGGGGAGCTGTTTTTT.

This clone was recorded once. The V and J genes are TRBV3-1 (or the pseudogene TRBV3-2) and TRBJ2-5; a weak D match, TRBD1 (6 bases). The CDR3 is 14 residues long. Germline values: CDR1 LGHDT, CDR2 YNNKEL (reference sequence). The V end was cut by 6 bases, the J end by 5 bases, with 16 bases between. The CDR3 DNA is TGTGCCAGCAGTCCGGGACATCGGGGTGAGACCCAGTACTTC. Protein: CASSPGHRGETQYF.

This chain uses TRBV7-2 with TRBJ2-1; 16 bases are a match to TRBD2. Germline lookup yields CDR1 SGHTA and CDR2 FQGNSA. V lost 4 bases to trimming and J lost 9 bases; unmatched junction nucleotides: 9. The CDR3 is 17 residues long. The CDR3 DNA follows: TGTGCCAGCAGCTCACCCGGGACTAGCGGGAGGGCCAGTGAGCAGTTCTTC. This translates into CASSSPGTSGRASEQFF.

The V call is TRBV5-4, the J call TRBJ1-2; D is unclear. The CDR3 has 11 residues. Germline assignment: CDR1 SGHNT and CDR2 YYREEE (reference sequence). V dropped 3 bases and J dropped 6 bases, with 6 bases sitting between them. The CDR3 sequence: CASSSGDGYTF. Written as DNA, the CDR3 is TGTGCCAGCAGCTCCGGGGATGGCTACACCTTC.

The rearrangement uses TRBV19 and TRBJ2-1; TRBD1 might be the D (6 bases). CDR3 size: 12 residues. Germline assignment: CDR1 LNHDA and CDR2 SQIVND (reference sequence). V lost 4 bases to trimming and J lost 13 bases, with 14 bases between them. This CDR3 is CASSTSPGQQFF. CDR3 DNA sequence: TGTGCCAGTAGTACGTCCCCGGGACAACAGTTCTTC.

This rearrangement joins TRBV7-9 to TRBJ2-1; maybe TRBD1 (5 bases). The V and J ends lost 3 bases and 5 bases respectively, with 11 bases between them. Germline V gene sequence: CDR1 SEHNR, CDR2 FQNEAQ (reference sequence). This CDR3 comprises 14 residues. The CDR3 DNA sequence: TGTGCCAGCAGCTTGGACACGGTTGACAATGAGCAGTTCTTC. This sequence encodes CASSLDTVDNEQFF.

The rearrangement links TRBV18 to TRBJ2-2; possible D gene TRBD1, 5 bases. This CDR3 spans 14 amino acids. Germline V gene data show CDR1 as KGHSH and CDR2 as LQKENI. V was pared by 4 bases and J by 0 bases, with 6 bases between. CDR3 loop: CASSRQTNTGELFF. CDR3 sequence (DNA): TGTGCCAGCTCACGACAGACGAACACCGGGGAGCTGTTTTTT.

This sequence joins TRBV2 and TRBJ1-5; D is undetermined. The V gene lost 1 base and the J gene lost 2 bases, with 9 bases spanning the gap. Per the germline V gene, CDR1 is SNHLY and CDR2 is FYNNEI. The CDR3 sequence is 15 residues long. This CDR3 reads CASSEGRAGNQPQHF. The CDR3 DNA reads as TGTGCCAGCAGTGAAGGGCGGGCTGGCAATCAGCCCCAGCATTTT. Supplemented by reference TRBV2 and TRBJ1-5, the full variable domain reads EPEVTQTPSHQVTQMGQEVILRCVPISNHLYFYWYRQILGQKVEFLVSFYNNEISEKSEIFDDQFSVERPDGSNFTLKIRSTKLEDSAMYFCASSEGRAGNQPQHFGDGTRLSIL.

The table lists this clone with a few counts. The chain joins TRBV18 to TRBJ1-1; 8 bases fit TRBD1. The length of the CDR3 is 15 residues. The trim removed 4 bases at V and 8 bases at J, leaving 12 bases unmatched. CDR1 and CDR2 (germline): KGHSH, LQKENI. The CDR3 bases are TGTGCCAGCTCACGGCAGGGGGCTCTCGGTGGCGAAGCTTTCTTT. It specifies CASSRQGALGGEAFF.

As concerns this clone: One junction end does not reproduce the germline sequence, and a read error may be involved. V usage is TRBV2 and J usage is TRBJ2-7, with D possibly being TRBD1 (5 bases). In germline, CDR1 is SNHLY, CDR2 FYNNEI. The CDR3 has 10 amino acids. CDR3 region: CASRAGIDSF. For the CDR3, the DNA is TGTGCCAGCAGGGCAGGGATTGACTCTTTC. The full variable domain, with the rest looked up from reference TRBV2 and TRBJ2-7, is EPEVTQTPSHQVTQMGQEVILRCVPISNHLYFYWYRQILGQKVEFLVSFYNNEISEKSEIFDDQFSVERPDGSNFTLKIRSTKLEDSAMYFCASRAGIDSFGPGTRLTVT.

This clone appeared once. This chain links TRBV7-8 with TRBJ1-3; the D gene is possibly TRBD1 (5 bases). The V end was cut by 1 base, the J end by 4 bases, with 14 bases between. Germline values: CDR1 SGHVS, CDR2 FQNEAQ. The CDR3 sequence is 16 residues long. DNA for the CDR3: TGTGCCAGCAGCTTAGTAGTAGGAGGGGTAGGAAACACCATATATTTT. This sequence encodes CASSLVVGGVGNTIYF.

The gene calls are TRBV7-9 and TRBJ1-2; D remains ambiguous. V was trimmed by 5 bases and J by 5 bases, leaving 9 bases between them. The CDR3 sequence is 12 residues long. The germline V gene encodes CDR1 SEHNR and CDR2 FQNEAQ (reference sequence). CDR3 nucleotides: TGTGCCAGCAGCCCGTCGGGTTATGGCTACACCTTC. Translated: CASSPSGYGYTF. Looking up the rest from reference TRBV7-9 and TRBJ1-2 gives the full variable domain: DTGVSQNPRHKITKRGQNVTFRCDPISEHNRLYWYRQTLGQGPEFLTYFQNEAQLEKSRLLSDRFSAERPKGSFSTLEIQRTEQGDSAMYLCASSPSGYGYTFGSGTRLTVV.

The CDR3 DNA reads TGTGCCAGCACCGAGTGGGACAGTCCCTATGAAGCTTTCTTT. This translates into CASTEWDSPYEAFF. The gene calls are TRBV7-2 and TRBJ1-1; 7 bases agree with TRBD1. Losses at the gene ends were 7 bases for V and 7 bases for J; bases not matched to a gene: 12. Germline V gives CDR1 SGHTA, CDR2 FQGNSA. CDR3 length equals 14 residues.

The J gene is TRBJ2-5, the V gene TRBV9; D remains unclear. Germline loops: CDR1 SGDLS, CDR2 YYNGEE. V was pared by 0 bases and J by 5 bases, with 11 bases between. The CDR3 consists of 14 residues. CDR3: CASSVVSSPETQYF. In nucleotides, the CDR3 is TGTGCCAGCAGCGTAGTGAGTAGCCCCGAGACCCAGTACTTC.

This sequence joins TRBV18 and TRBJ2-1, with TRBD2 identical over 9 bases. Germline V lookup: CDR1 KGHSH, CDR2 LQKENI. J was trimmed by 6 bases and V by 2 bases; bases with no gene match: 8. This CDR3 has 16 amino acids. The CDR3 nucleotides read TGTGCCAGCTCACCATCCACTAGCGGGTGGGGCAATGAGCAGTTCTTC. It encodes CASSPSTSGWGNEQFF. The full variable domain, in which reference TRBV18 and TRBJ2-1 provide the parts outside the CDR3, is NAGVMQNPRHLVRRRGQEARLRCSPMKGHSHVYWYRQLPEEGLKFMVYLQKENIIDESGMPKERFSAEFPKEGPSILRIQQVVRGDSAAYFCASSPSTSGWGNEQFFGPGTRLTVL.